This TCR beta chain was sequenced during a study of T cell responses to AZD1222 COVID-19 vaccine. Findings of the study overall: Clonal diversity was possibly underestimated; the donors were predominantly white British and more often female. Vaccine-associated CD4 TCRs spanned spike, dominant at 160-218 and 743-854. The peak T cell response came first, and repertoires were sampled only after it.

Measured with immunoSEQ multiplex PCR; TCRdb has only the in-frame clones, and not every one. This sample has some 190,000 clones, with over 80% found just once. A word on this clone: No antigen is known for it.

The germline gives CDR1 LNHDA, CDR2 SQIVND (reference sequence). The CDR3 length is 16 residues. Trimming at V came to 5 bases and at J to 1 base, leaving 8 bases not matched to a gene. Specimen: peripheral blood, collected on day 0 of AZD1222 vaccination. The chain combines TRBV19 with TRBJ1-3; 7 positions agree with TRBD1. The receptor was derived from an adult in good health. In DNA form, the CDR3 reads TGTGCCAGTAGTTCACCGGACAGGACGTCTGGAAACACCATATATTTT. Residues: CASSSPDRTSGNTIYF.